Listed below are T cell receptor beta chains from one sample, sequenced in a study of T cell responses to AZD1222 COVID-19 vaccine. The assay was immunoSEQ multiplex PCR, and TCRdb's table has in-frame clones only and misses some. The sample has roughly 120,000 clones, roughly 90% seen once. The source material was peripheral blood, sampled on day 0 of AZD1222 vaccination. These receptors were collected from an adult in good health. Each CDR3 is given with its conserved first and last residue. Each record gives: D gene, clone size, J gene, V gene, CDR3 protein, CDR3 DNA. A D gene is named only where the DNA matches it firmly. Rows give clone size only sometimes, using once, few, many, or a class for an expanded clone.

. | . | TRBJ1-2 | TRBV7-6 | CASSPSVGQSGYTF | TGTGCCAGCAGCCCTAGCGTCGGACAGTCAGGCTACACCTTC
. | . | TRBJ1-4 | TRBV30 | CAGLRGFNEKLFF | TGTGCCGGACTCAGGGGCTTTAATGAAAAACTGTTTTTT
TRBD1 | once | TRBJ1-1 | TRBV29-1 | CSVRGQSEVAFF | TGCAGCGTGCGGGGACAGTCGGAGGTCGCTTTCTTT
TRBD2 | few | TRBJ2-7 | TRBV19 | CASSLGGGPGEQYF | TGTGCCAGTAGTCTGGGGGGAGGGCCGGGCGAGCAGTACTTC
. | few | TRBJ1-2 | TRBV7-3 | CASSDGSDGYTF | TGTGCCAGCAGCGATGGCTCCGATGGCTACACCTTC
. | . | TRBJ1-6 | TRBV5-1 | CASSLDPQGKVHF | TGCGCCAGCAGCTTGGACCCCCAGGGAAAGGTCCACTTT
TRBD1 | . | TRBJ1-1 | TRBV9 | CASSAVGTANTEAFF | TGTGCCAGCAGCGCGGTGGGGACAGCTAACACTGAAGCTTTCTTT
. | . | TRBJ2-7 | TRBV18 | CASSPGAGYEQYF | TGTGCCAGCTCACCAGGGGCTGGATACGAGCAGTACTTC
TRBD1 | few | TRBJ2-7 | TRBV11-2 | CASSPDRGRQYF | TGTGCCAGCAGCCCCGACAGGGGGCGGCAGTACTTC
TRBD1 | once | TRBJ1-1 | TRBV19 | CASSINPGTGDRTEAFF | TGTGCCAGTAGTATTAACCCCGGGACAGGGGATCGAACTGAAGCTTTCTTT
. | . | TRBJ2-5 | TRBV2 | CASSVQSETQYF | TGTGCCAGCAGTGTTCAGTCAGAGACCCAGTACTTC
. | . | TRBJ2-3 | TRBV4-1 | CASSPVHSTDTQYF | TGCGCCAGCAGCCCCGTCCACAGCACAGATACGCAGTATTTT
. | . | TRBJ2-7 | TRBV30 | CAWSTLVYEQYF | TGTGCCTGGAGCACCCTAGTCTACGAGCAGTACTTC
TRBD1 | . | TRBJ1-4 | TRBV3-1/TRBV3-2 | CASSHPGQGGEKLFF | TGTGCCAGCAGCCATCCCGGACAGGGTGGGGAAAAACTGTTTTTT
. | . | TRBJ2-3 | TRBV29-1 | CSVERSTDTQYF | TGCAGCGTGGAGCGGAGCACAGATACGCAGTATTTT
TRBD2 | . | TRBJ2-1 | TRBV18 | CASSPLTSGGIGNEQFF | TGTGCCAGCTCACCATTGACTAGCGGGGGGATTGGAAATGAGCAGTTCTTC
. | once | TRBJ1-3 | TRBV7-9 | CASSLQGGNTIYF | TGTGCCAGCAGCTTACAGGGAGGAAACACCATATATTTT
. | few | TRBJ2-7 | TRBV9 | CASSASGPEQYF | TGTGCCAGCAGCGCCTCAGGGCCCGAGCAGTACTTC
TRBD1 | . | TRBJ2-5 | TRBV19 | CASTDGPGQAETQYF | TGTGCCAGTACCGATGGGCCGGGACAGGCAGAGACCCAGTACTTC
. | . | TRBJ2-1 | TRBV7-3 | CASSPSVVGNEQFF | TGTGCCAGCAGCCCCTCCGTTGTCGGCAATGAGCAGTTCTTC
TRBD1 | . | TRBJ2-5 | TRBV28 | CASSFFGTGGRMTQYF | TGTGCCAGCAGTTTTTTTGGGACAGGGGGCCGAATGACCCAGTACTTC
. | . | TRBJ1-1 | TRBV6-1 | CASSDPSRQNTEAFF | TGTGCCAGCAGTGATCCCTCGAGACAGAACACTGAAGCTTTCTTT
. | . | TRBJ2-2 | TRBV15 | CATSERNGELFF | TGTGCCACCAGCGAACGGAACGGGGAGCTGTTTTTT
. | once | TRBJ1-4 | TRBV18 | CASSGDQTNEKLFF | TGTGCCAGCTCAGGGGACCAAACTAATGAAAAACTGTTTTTT
TRBD2 | . | TRBJ2-5 | TRBV9 | CASTSGGFQETQYF | TGTGCCAGCACTAGCGGGGGCTTCCAAGAGACCCAGTACTTC
TRBD2 | . | TRBJ2-1 | TRBV5-1 | CASSNGWAGGGEQFF | TGCGCCAGCTCAAATGGCTGGGCGGGAGGAGGTGAGCAGTTCTTC
. | . | TRBJ2-3 | TRBV28 | CASSFGADTQYF | TGTGCCAGCAGTTTCGGAGCAGATACGCAGTATTTT
. | . | TRBJ2-2 | TRBV6-5 | CASSYSRVVGHGELFF | TGTGCCAGCAGTTACTCGAGGGTGGTTGGGCACGGGGAGCTGTTTTTT
. | . | TRBJ1-3 | TRBV5-1 | CASSLAGPSGNTIYF | TGCGCCAGCAGTTTGGCAGGGCCCTCTGGAAACACCATATATTTT
. | . | TRBJ1-1 | TRBV18 | CASSPNKGNTEAFF | TGTGCCAGCTCACCAAACAAAGGGAACACTGAAGCTTTCTTT
. | . | TRBJ1-6 | TRBV12-3/TRBV12-4 | CASSVGSPLHF | TGTGCCAGCAGTGTAGGTTCACCCCTCCACTTT
. | . | TRBJ1-2 | TRBV2 | CASSERQTYGYTF | TGTGCCAGCAGTGAACGGCAGACTTATGGCTACACCTTC
. | . | TRBJ1-5 | TRBV5-1 | CASSFAGDQPQHF | TGCGCCAGCAGCTTTGCGGGGGATCAGCCCCAGCATTTT